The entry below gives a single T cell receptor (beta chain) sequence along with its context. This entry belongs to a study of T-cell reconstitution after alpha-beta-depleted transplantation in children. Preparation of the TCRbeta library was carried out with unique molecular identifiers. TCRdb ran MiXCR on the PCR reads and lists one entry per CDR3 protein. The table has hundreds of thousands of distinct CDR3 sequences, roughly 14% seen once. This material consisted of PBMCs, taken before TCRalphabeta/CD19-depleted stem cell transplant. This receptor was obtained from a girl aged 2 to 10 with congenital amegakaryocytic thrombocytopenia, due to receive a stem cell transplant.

The CDR3 spells CASGPLARPQQNEQFF. DNA of the CDR3: TGTGCTAGTGGCCCCCTGGCGCGGCCACAGCAAAATGAGCAGTTCTTC. V usage is TRBV12-5 and J usage is TRBJ2-1; D remains ambiguous. The germline CDR1 and CDR2 sequences are LGHNT and FRNRAP. V was cut by 6 bases and J by 7 bases, with 22 bases left in between. The CDR3 loop spans 16 amino acids.